Each of the 26 T cell receptor beta chains below was sequenced from the same sample in a study of T cell responses to AZD1222 COVID-19 vaccine. Sequencing used immunoSEQ multiplex PCR; TCRdb keeps in-frame clones, though not all of them. The sample has 90,000 to 120,000 clones; over 80% are singletons. The sample consisted of peripheral blood, taken 28 days after the second AZD1222 dose. All receptors come from an adult who received the AZD1222 COVID-19 vaccine.

The J gene is TRBJ2-7, the V gene TRBV5-1, with 11 positions matching TRBD2. The CDR3 is 18 residues long. The J segment lost 1 base and the V segment lost 0 bases, leaving 9 bases of the junction unmatched. In germline, CDR1 is SGHRS, CDR2 YFSETQ. The CDR3 region has the DNA TGCGCCAGCAGCTTGGCCGATCTAGCGGGGGGCCTTTCCTACGAGCAGTACTTC. Amino acids: CASSLADLAGGLSYEQYF.

The chain combines TRBV12-5 with TRBJ2-1; D possibly corresponds to TRBD2 (5 bases). V lost 3 bases, J lost 2 bases, and 11 bases lay in between. The V gene's germline CDR1 is LGHNT and CDR2 FRNRAP. This CDR3 is built from 15 residues. CDR3 region: CASGFVAQAYNEQFF. In nucleotides, the CDR3 is TGTGCTAGTGGTTTTGTAGCGCAAGCCTACAATGAGCAGTTCTTC.

The chain couples TRBV5-1 to TRBJ1-1, with D perhaps matching TRBD1 (6 bases). There are 16 residues in the CDR3. The V end was cut by 1 base, the J end by 3 bases, with 16 bases between. From germline, CDR1 is SGHRS and CDR2 YFSETQ. Here the CDR3 reads CASSLKGSQGHTEAFF. CDR3 in DNA: TGCGCCAGCAGCTTGAAGGGCTCTCAGGGGCACACTGAAGCTTTCTTT.

This clone came up once. Here the CDR3 DNA reads TGTGCCTGGCGAAGGGGGGGGCCTTACGAGCAGTACTTC. Amino acid sequence: CAWRRGGPYEQYF. The chain recombines TRBV30 with TRBJ2-7; perhaps TRBD2 as D (7 bases). The ends were cut back, 5 bases at V and 4 bases at J, with 15 bases in the middle. This CDR3 is built from 13 residues. Germline lookup yields CDR1 GTSNPN and CDR2 SVGIG (reference sequence).

This clone was detected only once. V and J are TRBV21-1 and TRBJ2-1. TRBV21-1 represents a pseudogene. The CDR3 length is 13 residues. This chain's CDR3 is CASSQMVENEQFF. Here the CDR3 DNA reads TGTGCCAGCAGCCAAATGGTGGAAAATGAGCAGTTCTTC.

The DNA of the CDR3 is TGTGCCAGCAGTGAAGTTTGGACTAGCGGGAGAGGAGAGACCCAGTACTTC. Its protein product is CASSEVWTSGRGETQYF. The rearrangement joins TRBV6-1 to TRBJ2-5, with 13 nucleotides matching TRBD2. The V gene end was trimmed by 1 base and the J gene end by 4 bases; junction bases not matched to a gene: 6. From germline, CDR1 is MNHNS and CDR2 SASEGT. This CDR3 is built from 17 residues.

V is TRBV5-8 and J is TRBJ2-2, with D possibly matching TRBD2 (6 bases). The CDR3 runs to 15 residues. Germline V CDR1 and CDR2: SGHTS, YDEGEE. V lost 0 bases and J 4 bases, leaving 10 bases between the germline ends. CDR3 bases: TGTGCCAGCAGCTTGGGTAGCGGTCTCACCGGGGAGCTGTTTTTT. Translating it yields CASSLGSGLTGELFF.

The chain links TRBV9 to TRBJ2-7, with 13 nucleotides matching TRBD2. The CDR3 loop spans 17 amino acids. Losses at the gene ends were 0 bases for V and 7 bases for J; bases not matched to a gene: 10. Germline loops: CDR1 SGDLS, CDR2 YYNGEE. CDR3 protein: CASSVGRGLAGVEEQYF. CDR3 nucleotides: TGTGCCAGCAGCGTAGGACGAGGACTAGCGGGAGTAGAGGAGCAGTACTTC. Variable domain in full (rest from reference TRBV9 and TRBJ2-7): DSGVTQTPKHLITATGQRVTLRCSPRSGDLSVYWYQQSLDQGLQFLIQYYNGEERAKGNILERFSAQQFPDLHSELNLSSLELGDSALYFCASSVGRGLAGVEEQYFGPGTRLTVT.

The chain combines TRBV28 with TRBJ1-4; no firm D call. Germline lookup yields CDR1 MDHEN and CDR2 SYDVKM. This CDR3 spans 13 amino acids. V shed 8 bases and J shed 5 bases, with 12 bases lying between them. CDR3 sequence reads: CASRAVANEKLFF. The CDR3 DNA is TGTGCCAGCCGGGCAGTCGCGAATGAAAAACTGTTTTTT.

CDR3 sequence reads: CASSPFGGDQPQHF. The CDR3 DNA follows: TGCGCCAGCAGCCCCTTTGGGGGGGATCAGCCCCAGCATTTT. This chain uses TRBV5-1 with TRBJ1-5; a weak D match, TRBD1 (5 bases). The CDR3 is 14 residues long. The V and J ends lost 4 bases and 5 bases respectively, with 13 bases between them. Looked up from germline, CDR1 is SGHRS and CDR2 is YFSETQ.

The gene calls are TRBV5-5 and TRBJ1-4; no clear D gene. Germline V gives CDR1 SGHKS, CDR2 YYEKEE (reference sequence). The CDR3 covers 16 residues. The V end was cut by 0 bases, the J end by 5 bases, with 14 bases between. The CDR3, as DNA: TGTGCCAGCAGCTTGGGTGGGGTTGGAGGGAATGAAAAACTGTTTTTT. Translating it yields CASSLGGVGGNEKLFF.

The genes are TRBV19 and TRBJ2-1; D ambiguous. This CDR3 contains 16 residues. V dropped 7 bases and J dropped 7 bases, with 23 bases sitting between them. Germline V gene sequence: CDR1 LNHDA, CDR2 SQIVND (reference sequence). CDR3 protein: CASTPRSTPYANEQFF. The CDR3, as DNA: TGTGCCAGTACCCCTAGGAGTACACCTTACGCGAATGAGCAGTTCTTC.

The chain is built from TRBV19 and TRBJ2-1; D is possibly TRBD1 (5 bases). V lost 6 bases to trimming and J lost 1 base, with 13 bases between them. This CDR3 region has 15 residues. Looked up from germline, CDR1 is LNHDA and CDR2 is SQIVND (reference sequence). The CDR3 DNA reads as TGTGCCAGTAGCCCAGTCCCAGGGTCCTACAATGAGCAGTTCTTC. It is translated as CASSPVPGSYNEQFF.

The genes are TRBV12-3 or TRBV12-4 and TRBJ1-5; 7 nucleotides match TRBD1. V lost 4 bases to trimming and J lost 6 bases; unmatched junction nucleotides: 0. The CDR3 contains 12 residues. For the CDR3, the DNA is TGTGCCAGCAGTTGGGACAGTCAGCCCCAGCATTTT. Translating gives CASSWDSQPQHF.

The V gene is TRBV18, the J gene TRBJ2-1, with 8 bases identical to TRBD1. With V trimmed by 1 base and J by 9 bases, 11 bases remained unmatched. Germline V lookup: CDR1 KGHSH, CDR2 LQKENI. CDR3 length equals 16 residues. The CDR3 DNA sequence: TGTGCCAGCTCACCACTACGTGGGACAGGCGAGGGTGAGCAGTTCTTC. It yields the protein CASSPLRGTGEGEQFF.

CDR3: CASSLRDTRAINYGYTF. CDR3 bases: TGTGCCAGCAGTTTAAGGGACACCCGTGCTATTAACTATGGCTACACCTTC. The chain links TRBV28 to TRBJ1-2; TRBD1 might be the D (6 bases). The CDR3 length is 17 residues. Germline CDR1 MDHEN, CDR2 SYDVKM. Trimming took 2 bases from V and 1 from J, leaving 17 bases between them.

This clone was recorded only once. The J gene is TRBJ2-2, the V gene TRBV6-5; unclear D gene. This CDR3 has 15 residues. Germline CDR1 reads MNHEY; CDR2 reads SVGAGI. Trimming left V 4 bases short and J 4 bases short, with 13 bases between. CDR3 loop: CASSSLPDGTGELFF. The CDR3, as DNA: TGTGCCAGCAGTTCCCTCCCAGATGGCACCGGGGAGCTGTTTTTT.

This sequence joins TRBV4-1 and TRBJ1-4, with D tentatively TRBD1 (5 bases). Germline values: CDR1 MGHRA, CDR2 YSYEKL. V was trimmed by 2 bases and J by 5 bases, leaving 9 bases between them. The CDR3 is 14 amino acids. CDR3 DNA sequence: TGCGCCAGCAGCCAAAAGACAGTCAATGAAAAACTGTTTTTT. Translating it yields CASSQKTVNEKLFF.

This clone was seen a handful of times. The chain recombines TRBV7-9 with TRBJ2-7; possibly TRBD1 or TRBD2 for D (5 bases each). Germline-derived CDR1 and CDR2 are SEHNR and FQNEAQ (reference sequence). Trimming removed 6 bases from V and 3 bases from J, with 9 bases in between. The CDR3 runs 12 residues. The CDR3 protein is CASSRDGYEQYF. CDR3 in DNA: TGTGCCAGCAGTAGGGACGGCTACGAGCAGTACTTC.

The chain employs TRBV20-1 and TRBJ2-7; D gene ambiguous. The CDR3 consists of 11 residues. The germline gives CDR1 DFQATT, CDR2 SNEGSKA (reference sequence). V was shortened by 6 bases and J by 3 bases, with 9 bases between the two germline ends. CDR3: CSALDHYEQYF. The CDR3 nucleotides are TGCAGTGCCTTGGACCACTACGAGCAGTACTTC.

The chain couples TRBV4-1 to TRBJ1-1, with 7 nucleotides matching TRBD1. With 4 bases clipped from V and 5 bases from J, the junction kept 10 bases outside the gene matches. Per the germline V gene, CDR1 is MGHRA and CDR2 is YSYEKL. The length of the CDR3 is 15 residues. This CDR3 reads CASSPLQGVKTEAFF. DNA of the CDR3: TGCGCCAGCAGCCCCCTGCAGGGGGTTAAAACTGAAGCTTTCTTT.

The V call is TRBV3-1 (or the pseudogene TRBV3-2), the J call TRBJ2-1; the D call may be TRBD1 or TRBD2 (7 bases each). V was clipped by 1 base and J by 14 bases, with 15 bases between them. Per the germline V gene, CDR1 is LGHDT and CDR2 is YNNKEL (reference sequence). CDR3 length equals 13 residues. Written as DNA, the CDR3 is TGTGCCAGCAGCCAAGCTCAGGGGGGGGAAAAGTTCTTC. Translating gives CASSQAQGGEKFF.

The chain joins TRBV13 to TRBJ2-7; D might be TRBD2 (5 bases). The CDR3 extends over 14 amino acids. From germline, CDR1 is PRHDT and CDR2 FYEKMQ (reference sequence). Trimming left V 2 bases short and J 2 bases short, with 10 bases between. The CDR3 bases are TGTGCCAGCAGCTTACCGGGGTCACCCTACGAGCAGTACTTC. This gives the protein CASSLPGSPYEQYF.

The V call is TRBV5-1, the J call TRBJ2-7, with 12 bases matching TRBD1. The V segment lost 6 bases and the J segment 6 bases; nucleotides outside the gene matches: 7. Germline values: CDR1 SGHRS, CDR2 YFSETQ. This CDR3 comprises 14 residues. The DNA for the CDR3 is TGCGCCAGCATGGGACAGGGGGCGCGGGTCGAGCAGTACTTC. Translated, it gives CASMGQGARVEQYF.

The chain joins TRBV6-5 to TRBJ1-2; tentatively, D is TRBD1 (5 bases). CDR3 length equals 11 residues. V lost 7 bases and J 4 bases, leaving 7 bases between the germline ends. CDR1 is MNHEY, CDR2 SVGAGI, per germline. The DNA of the CDR3 is TGTGCCAGCATGGACACCTATGGCTACACCTTC. Translating gives CASMDTYGYTF.

J is TRBJ2-7 and V is TRBV11-2, with TRBD1 matching over 8 bases. V lost 5 bases and J lost 2; bases outside the gene matches: 5. CDR3 size: 14 residues. CDR1 and CDR2 from the germline V gene are SGHAT and FQNNGV. As DNA, the CDR3 is TGTGCCAGCAGCCCCTGGACAGGGCCCTACGAGCAGTACTTC. Translation: CASSPWTGPYEQYF.